This TCR beta chain was obtained from a study of beta chain features in type 1 diabetes. General study results and limits: Type 1 diabetes patients had moderately but significantly shorter TCRB CDR3s in all four CD4+ subsets. Because the template was cDNA, high-expressing cells might be over-represented. Patients with type 1 diabetes carried fewer insertions and had more deletions at their VDJ junctions.

Reverse transcribing all isolated RNA meant expressed TCRB transcripts were sequenced. Stem cell-like memory T cell samples were sequenced, and they averaged approximately 980,000 reads. TCRdb keeps only in-frame clones here, not all; method: immunoSEQ multiplex PCR. Among tens of thousands of clones listed, 30% to 35% were seen once. CDR3 length equals 16 residues. CDR1 is LGHNA, CDR2 YNFKEQ, per germline. V was shortened by 2 bases and J by 0 bases, with 13 bases between the two germline ends. This clone appeared a few times. Its target is unknown. The receptor was isolated from a woman aged 18-29 years in good health. The sequencing sample was made of stem cell memory CD4+ T cells from blood. The chain combines TRBV4-2 with TRBJ1-2; D is undetermined. The CDR3 protein is CASSQREQPTNYGYTF. Here the CDR3 DNA reads TGTGCCAGCAGCCAACGGGAACAGCCAACTAACTATGGCTACACCTTC.